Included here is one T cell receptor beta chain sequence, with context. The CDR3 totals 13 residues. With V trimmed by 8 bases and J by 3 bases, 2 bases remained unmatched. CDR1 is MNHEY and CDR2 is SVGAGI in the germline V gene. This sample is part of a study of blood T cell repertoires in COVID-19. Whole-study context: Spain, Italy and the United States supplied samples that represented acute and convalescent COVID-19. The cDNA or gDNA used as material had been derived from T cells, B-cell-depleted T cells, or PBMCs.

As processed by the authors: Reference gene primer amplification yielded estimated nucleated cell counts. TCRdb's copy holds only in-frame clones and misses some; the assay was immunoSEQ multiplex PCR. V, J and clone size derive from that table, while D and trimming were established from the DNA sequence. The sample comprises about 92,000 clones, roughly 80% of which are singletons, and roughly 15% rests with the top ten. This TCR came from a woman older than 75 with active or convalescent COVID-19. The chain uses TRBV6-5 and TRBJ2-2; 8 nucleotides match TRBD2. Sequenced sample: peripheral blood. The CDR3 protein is CASGRGDTGELFF. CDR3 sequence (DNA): TGTGCCAGCGGGCGGGGGGACACCGGGGAGCTGTTTTTT.